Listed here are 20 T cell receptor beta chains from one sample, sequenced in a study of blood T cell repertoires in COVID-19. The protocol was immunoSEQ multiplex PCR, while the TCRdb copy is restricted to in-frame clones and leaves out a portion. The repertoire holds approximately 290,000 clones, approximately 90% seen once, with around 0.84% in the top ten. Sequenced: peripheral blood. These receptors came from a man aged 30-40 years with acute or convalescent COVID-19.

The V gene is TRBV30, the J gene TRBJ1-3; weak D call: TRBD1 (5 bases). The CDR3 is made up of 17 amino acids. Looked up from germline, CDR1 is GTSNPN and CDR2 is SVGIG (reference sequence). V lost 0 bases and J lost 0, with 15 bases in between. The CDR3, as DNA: TGTGCCTGGAGTGTATGGGGCAGTCCTACCTCTGGAAACACCATATATTTT. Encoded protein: CAWSVWGSPTSGNTIYF.

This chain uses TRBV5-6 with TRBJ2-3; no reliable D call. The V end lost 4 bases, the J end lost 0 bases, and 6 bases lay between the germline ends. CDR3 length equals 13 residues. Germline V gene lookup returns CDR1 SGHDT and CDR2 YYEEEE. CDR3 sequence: CASSLYSTDTQYF. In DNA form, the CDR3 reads TGTGCCAGCAGCCTATATAGCACAGATACGCAGTATTTT. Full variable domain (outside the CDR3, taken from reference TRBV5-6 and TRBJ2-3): DAGVTQSPTHLIKTRGQQVTLRCSPKSGHDTVSWYQQALGQGPQFIFQYYEEEERQRGNFPDRFSGHQFPNYSSELNVNALLLGDSALYLCASSLYSTDTQYFGPGTRLTVL.

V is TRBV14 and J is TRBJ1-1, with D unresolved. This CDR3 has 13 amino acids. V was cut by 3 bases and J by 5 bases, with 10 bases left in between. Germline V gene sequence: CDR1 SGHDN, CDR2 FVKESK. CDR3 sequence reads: CASSQELVTEAFF. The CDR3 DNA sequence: TGTGCCAGCAGCCAGGAGCTAGTAACTGAAGCTTTCTTT.

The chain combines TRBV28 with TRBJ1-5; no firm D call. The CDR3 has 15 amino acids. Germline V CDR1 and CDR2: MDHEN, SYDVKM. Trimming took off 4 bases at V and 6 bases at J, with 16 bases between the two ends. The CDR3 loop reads CASSSPWRVVQPQHF. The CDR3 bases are TGTGCCAGCAGTTCCCCTTGGAGGGTGGTTCAGCCCCAGCATTTT.

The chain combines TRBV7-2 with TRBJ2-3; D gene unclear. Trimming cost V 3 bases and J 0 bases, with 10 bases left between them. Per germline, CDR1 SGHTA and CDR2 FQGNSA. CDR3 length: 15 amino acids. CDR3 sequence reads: CASSLTPTSTDTQYF. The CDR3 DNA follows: TGTGCCAGCAGCTTGACTCCCACTAGCACAGATACGCAGTATTTT.

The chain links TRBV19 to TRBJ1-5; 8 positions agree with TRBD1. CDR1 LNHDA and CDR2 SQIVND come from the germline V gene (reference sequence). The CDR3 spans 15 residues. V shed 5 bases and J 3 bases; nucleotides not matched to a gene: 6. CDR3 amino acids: CASSVDRGFNQPQHF. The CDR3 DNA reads TGTGCCAGTAGTGTTGACAGGGGCTTCAATCAGCCCCAGCATTTT.

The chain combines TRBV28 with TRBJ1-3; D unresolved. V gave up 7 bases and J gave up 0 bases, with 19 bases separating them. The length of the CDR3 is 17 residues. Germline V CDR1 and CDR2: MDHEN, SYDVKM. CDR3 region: CASNPRRVSSSGNTIYF. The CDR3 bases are TGTGCCAGCAACCCCCGGAGGGTATCCAGCTCTGGAAACACCATATATTTT.

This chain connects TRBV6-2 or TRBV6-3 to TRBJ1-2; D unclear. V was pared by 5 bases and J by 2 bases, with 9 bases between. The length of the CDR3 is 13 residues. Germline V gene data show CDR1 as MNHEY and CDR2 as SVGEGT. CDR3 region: CASSRRRNYGYTF. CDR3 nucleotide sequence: TGTGCCAGCAGTCGACGGAGAAACTATGGCTACACCTTC.

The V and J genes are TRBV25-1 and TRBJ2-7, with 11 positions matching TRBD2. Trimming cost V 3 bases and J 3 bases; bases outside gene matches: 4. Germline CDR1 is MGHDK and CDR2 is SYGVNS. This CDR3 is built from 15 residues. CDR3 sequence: CASSDPGLADYEQYF. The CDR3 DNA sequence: TGTGCCAGCAGTGACCCGGGACTAGCGGACTACGAGCAGTACTTC.

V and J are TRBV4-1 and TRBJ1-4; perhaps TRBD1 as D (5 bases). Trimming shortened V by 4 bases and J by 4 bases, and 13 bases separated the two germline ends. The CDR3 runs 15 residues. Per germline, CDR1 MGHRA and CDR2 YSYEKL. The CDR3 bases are TGCGCCAGCAGCCTCGGTCAGGGAAGTAATGAAAAACTGTTTTTT. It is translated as CASSLGQGSNEKLFF.

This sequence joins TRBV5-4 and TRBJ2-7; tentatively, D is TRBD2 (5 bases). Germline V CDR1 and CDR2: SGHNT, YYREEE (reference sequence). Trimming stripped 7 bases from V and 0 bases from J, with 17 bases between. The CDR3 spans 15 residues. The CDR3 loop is CASAPTGVASYEQYF. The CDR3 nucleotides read TGTGCCAGCGCCCCAACCGGGGTCGCCTCCTACGAGCAGTACTTC.

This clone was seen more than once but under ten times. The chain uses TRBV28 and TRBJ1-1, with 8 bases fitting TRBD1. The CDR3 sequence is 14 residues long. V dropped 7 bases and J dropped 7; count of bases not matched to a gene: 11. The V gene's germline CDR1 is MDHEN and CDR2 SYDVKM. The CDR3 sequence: CASTDARGQDEAFF. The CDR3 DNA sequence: TGTGCCAGCACCGACGCCAGGGGGCAGGATGAAGCTTTCTTT.

The CDR3 loop reads CASGETRTSGRSQYF. The DNA for the CDR3 is TGTGCCAGCGGCGAGACTCGGACTAGCGGGAGGTCCCAGTACTTC. V usage is TRBV2 and J usage is TRBJ2-5, with 14 nucleotides matching TRBD2. The CDR3 runs to 15 residues. Germline CDR1 reads SNHLY; CDR2 reads FYNNEI. Trimming took 8 bases from V and 9 from J; bases not matched to a gene: 11.

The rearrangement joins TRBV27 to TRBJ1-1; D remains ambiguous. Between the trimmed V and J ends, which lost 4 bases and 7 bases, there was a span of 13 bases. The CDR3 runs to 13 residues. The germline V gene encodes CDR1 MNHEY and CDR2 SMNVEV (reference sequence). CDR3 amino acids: CASSYLLGLEAFF. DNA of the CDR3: TGTGCCAGCAGTTACCTCCTTGGACTTGAAGCTTTCTTT.

DNA for the CDR3: TGTGCCTGGGACCGACATGAGGTGCGGGTCTCTGGTTACGAGCAGTACTTC. Its translation: CAWDRHEVRVSGYEQYF. The chain combines TRBV30 with TRBJ2-7, with D perhaps TRBD2 (5 bases). Trimming took off 5 bases at V and 4 bases at J, with 27 bases between the two ends. Germline assignment: CDR1 GTSNPN and CDR2 SVGIG (reference sequence). The CDR3 totals 17 residues.

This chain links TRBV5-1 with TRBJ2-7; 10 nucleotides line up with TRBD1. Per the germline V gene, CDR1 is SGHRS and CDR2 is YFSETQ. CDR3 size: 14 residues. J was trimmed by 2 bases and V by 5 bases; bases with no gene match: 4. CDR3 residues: CASSLTGGPYEQYF. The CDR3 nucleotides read TGCGCCAGCAGTTTGACAGGGGGCCCCTACGAGCAGTACTTC.

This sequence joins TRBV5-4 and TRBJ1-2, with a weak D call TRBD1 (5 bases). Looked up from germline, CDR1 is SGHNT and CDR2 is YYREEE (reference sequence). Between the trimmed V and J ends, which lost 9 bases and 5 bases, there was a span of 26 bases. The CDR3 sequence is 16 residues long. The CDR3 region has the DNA TGTGCCATACAGACCGCGGCAGGGACTTCCCCTTATGGCTACACCTTC. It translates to CAIQTAAGTSPYGYTF.

DNA for the CDR3: TGTGCCAGCGCGGTTTCGGGGGAATTTGAAGCTTTCTTT. This sequence encodes CASAVSGEFEAFF. The chain recombines TRBV6-5 with TRBJ1-1; maybe TRBD1 (5 bases). CDR1 and CDR2 from the germline V gene are MNHEY and SVGAGI. CDR3 size: 13 residues. V was cut by 8 bases and J by 7 bases, with 17 bases left in between.

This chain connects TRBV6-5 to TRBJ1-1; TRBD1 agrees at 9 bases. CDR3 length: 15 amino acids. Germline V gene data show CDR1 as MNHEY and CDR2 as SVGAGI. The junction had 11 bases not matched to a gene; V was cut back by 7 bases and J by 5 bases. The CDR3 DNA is TGTGCCAGCACATCACTATCGACAGGGGGGACTGAAGCTTTCTTT. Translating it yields CASTSLSTGGTEAFF.

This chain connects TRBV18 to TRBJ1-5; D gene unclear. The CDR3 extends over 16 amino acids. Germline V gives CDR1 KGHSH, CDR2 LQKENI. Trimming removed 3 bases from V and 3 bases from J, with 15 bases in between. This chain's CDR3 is CASSPPPGSLNQPQHF. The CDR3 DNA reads TGTGCCAGCTCACCTCCGCCGGGGAGCCTCAATCAGCCCCAGCATTTT.